The 11 T cell receptor beta chains presented below share a single source sample, sequenced in a study of identical twins. TCRdb redid the calling of the 5' RACE reads with MiXCR, one entry per CDR3 protein. The data show 500,000 or so distinct CDR3 sequences, around 14% seen once. The data were also submitted as part of a second study, on yellow fever vaccine responses in identical twins.

Sequencing was performed on CD4+ T cells sorted from blood. Every receptor here comes from a young woman in good health.

The V call is TRBV29-1, the J call TRBJ2-1; TRBD1 matches at 9 bases. Germline V gene sequence: CDR1 SQVTM, CDR2 ANQGSEA. V trimming: 7 bases; J trimming: 1 base; junction bases outside the gene matches: 8. The CDR3 runs to 15 residues. This CDR3 is CSAGTGWSSYNEQFF. The CDR3 nucleotides are TGCAGCGCCGGGACAGGGTGGAGTTCCTACAATGAGCAGTTCTTC.

Ten or more counts support this clonotype. The chain is built from TRBV7-9 and TRBJ2-1; 12 bases match TRBD2. The CDR3 spans 16 residues. V lost 5 bases, J lost 5 bases, and 7 bases stayed unmatched. From germline, CDR1 is SEHNR and CDR2 FQNEAQ (reference sequence). The CDR3 coding sequence is TGTGCCAGCAGCCCGAATCTAGCGGGAGGGAACAATGAGCAGTTCTTC. As protein: CASSPNLAGGNNEQFF.

This clonotype was picked up a small number of times. This chain joins TRBV3-1 and TRBJ1-2; the D is unclear. V was pared by 2 bases and J by 4 bases, with 11 bases between. Looked up from germline, CDR1 is LGHDT and CDR2 is YNNKEL (reference sequence). The CDR3 extends over 14 amino acids. In nucleotides, the CDR3 is TGTGCCAGCAGCCAAAACCCGGGTCCCTATGGCTACACCTTC. Its translation: CASSQNPGPYGYTF.

The genes are TRBV16 and TRBJ1-6; unclear D gene. This CDR3 has 15 amino acids. Germline V gene sequence: CDR1 KGHSY, CDR2 FQNENV. The V end was cut by 3 bases, the J end by 9 bases, with 15 bases between. The chain's CDR3 is CASSQAQASVSPLHF. The CDR3 DNA is TGTGCCAGCAGCCAGGCCCAGGCCTCGGTTTCACCCCTCCACTTT.

This clonotype was recorded a few times. The CDR3: CASSLSGTDSNQPQHF. The CDR3 nucleotides are TGCGCCAGCAGCCTGTCCGGGACAGATAGCAATCAGCCCCAGCATTTT. The V call is TRBV5-1, the J call TRBJ1-5; 7 nucleotides agree with TRBD1. Trimming cost V 4 bases and J 0 bases; bases outside gene matches: 7. Germline V lookup: CDR1 SGHRS, CDR2 YFSETQ. The CDR3 extends over 16 amino acids.

This clonotype turned up a few times. V gene TRBV10-3 combines with J gene TRBJ2-5; D is perhaps TRBD2 (6 bases). The ends were cut back, 11 bases at V and 3 bases at J, with 10 bases in the middle. The CDR3 loop spans 11 amino acids. Germline lookup yields CDR1 ENHRY and CDR2 SYGVKD. The CDR3: CASGVEETQYF. The CDR3 nucleotides read TGTGCCTCGGGGGTTGAAGAGACCCAGTACTTC.

This clonotype was detected many times. The chain links TRBV20-1 to TRBJ2-3; no firm D call. Germline CDR1 reads DFQATT; CDR2 reads SNEGSKA (reference sequence). V lost 3 bases, J lost 4 bases, and 5 bases lay in between. This CDR3 comprises 11 residues. As DNA, the CDR3 is TGCAGTGCTAGTCACCCAGATACGCAGTATTTT. The encoded protein is CSASHPDTQYF.

The chain is built from TRBV7-2 and TRBJ2-3, with a tentative D call TRBD2 (6 bases). Trimming shortened V by 1 base and J by 3 bases, and 14 bases separated the two germline ends. This CDR3 contains 16 residues. Germline-derived CDR1 and CDR2 are SGHTA and FQGNSA. The CDR3 loop is CASSLVERATTDTQYF. CDR3 nucleotides: TGTGCCAGCAGCTTAGTTGAGCGGGCTACGACAGATACGCAGTATTTT.

This clonotype occurred a few times. The chain is built from TRBV12-3 or TRBV12-4 and TRBJ2-1; TRBD1 aligns across 11 bases. This CDR3 spans 14 amino acids. V trimming: 6 bases; J trimming: 7 bases; junction bases outside the gene matches: 5. The CDR3 here is CASSWTGGLNEQFF. The CDR3 DNA is TGTGCCAGCAGCTGGACAGGGGGCTTGAATGAGCAGTTCTTC.

This clonotype was seen only a few times. The chain joins TRBV5-6 to TRBJ2-3; 8 positions agree with TRBD1. The V gene end was trimmed by 0 bases and the J gene end by 10 bases; junction bases not matched to a gene: 7. The CDR3 has 14 amino acids. Germline assignment: CDR1 SGHDT and CDR2 YYEEEE. The CDR3 coding sequence is TGTGCCAGCAGCTTGGGACAGGGGAGTCGTGCGCAGTATTTT. Translation gives CASSLGQGSRAQYF.

The table lists this clonotype with many counts. V and J are TRBV12-3 or TRBV12-4 and TRBJ1-5; D is unresolved. CDR3 length: 12 residues. V dropped 3 bases and J dropped 4 bases, with 4 bases sitting between them. The CDR3 region is CASSLRNQPQHF. CDR3 DNA sequence: TGTGCCAGCAGTTTGAGAAATCAGCCCCAGCATTTT.